This entry lists 30 T cell receptor beta chains sequenced from one sample in a study of identical twins. Using its own MiXCR run on the 5' RACE reads, TCRdb lists one record per CDR3 protein. The sample lists 500,000 to 550,000 distinct CDR3 sequences, around 22% occurring once. This sample also appeared in a second study, on yellow fever vaccine responses in identical twins.

Sequenced material: CD4+ T cells sorted from blood. The receptors were sampled from a woman between 18 and 29 years old in good health.

This chain joins TRBV5-1 and TRBJ2-7; D might be TRBD2 (7 bases). From germline, CDR1 is SGHRS and CDR2 YFSETQ. This CDR3 region has 14 residues. V gave up 0 bases and J gave up 1 base, with 8 bases separating them. The CDR3 is CASSLEGGSYEQYV. The DNA of the CDR3 is TGCGCCAGCAGCTTGGAGGGGGGGTCCTACGAGCAGTACGTC.

This clonotype came up a few times. This rearrangement joins TRBV4-1 to TRBJ2-1; D possibly uses TRBD1 or TRBD2 (5 bases each). The germline V and J ends were trimmed by 5 bases and 8 bases, with 19 bases remaining between them. This CDR3 has 15 residues. CDR1 is MGHRA, CDR2 YSYEKL, per germline. This CDR3 reads CASSAIGTWSDEQFF. The CDR3 DNA is TGCGCCAGCAGCGCAATAGGGACCTGGTCGGATGAGCAGTTCTTC.

This clonotype showed up just a few times. The chain has TRBV18 and TRBJ2-6, with 8 positions matching TRBD1. The CDR3 runs to 17 residues. Germline CDR1 and CDR2: KGHSH and LQKENI. Trimming took 3 bases from V and 4 from J; bases not matched to a gene: 8. DNA for the CDR3: TGTGCCAGCTCACCCTCGGACAGGGTGGAAGGGGCCAACGTCCTGACTTTC. Protein sequence: CASSPSDRVEGANVLTF.

This clonotype occurred a few times. The chain is built from TRBV10-3 and TRBJ2-7; D is tentatively TRBD1 or TRBD2 (7 bases each). Trimming took off 11 bases at V and 5 bases at J, with 13 bases between the two ends. The CDR3 length is 11 residues. Germline loops: CDR1 ENHRY, CDR2 SYGVKD. The CDR3 here is CAVQGGNEQYF. The DNA of the CDR3 is TGTGCCGTCCAGGGGGGGAACGAGCAGTACTTC.

V and J are TRBV20-1 and TRBJ2-7, with D possibly being TRBD2 (5 bases). The CDR3 runs 13 residues. The V end lost 2 bases, the J end lost 3 bases, and 11 bases lay between the germline ends. The germline V gene has CDR1 DFQATT and CDR2 SNEGSKA (reference sequence). In DNA form, the CDR3 reads TGCAGTGCTAGACCCAAACTAGACTACGAGCAGTACTTC. Residues: CSARPKLDYEQYF.

The rearrangement uses TRBV4-1 and TRBJ2-4; D is perhaps TRBD1 (6 bases). The ends were cut back, 5 bases at V and 0 bases at J, with 11 bases in the middle. From germline, CDR1 is MGHRA and CDR2 YSYEKL. This CDR3 has 15 amino acids. CDR3 region: CASSGGVLAKNIQYF. For the CDR3, the DNA is TGCGCCAGCAGCGGGGGCGTCTTAGCCAAAAACATTCAGTACTTC.

The chain carries TRBV7-9 and TRBJ2-2; D is possibly TRBD2 (6 bases). V lost 2 bases to trimming and J lost 4 bases, with 17 bases between them. The CDR3 runs to 17 residues. The germline V gene has CDR1 SEHNR and CDR2 FQNEAQ (reference sequence). As DNA, the CDR3 is TGTGCCAGCAGCTTATTGGTGTTAGCGGCGATCACCGGGGAGCTGTTTTTT. The encoded protein is CASSLLVLAAITGELFF.

This clonotype showed up just once. For the CDR3, the DNA is TGTGCCAGCAGCTTAGAGTTTGGCGGGGGGGCATTCAATGAGCAGTTCTTC. This sequence encodes CASSLEFGGGAFNEQFF. V and J are TRBV7-9 and TRBJ2-1, with 9 bases that match TRBD2. Per the germline V gene, CDR1 is SEHNR and CDR2 is FQNEAQ (reference sequence). The trim removed 1 base at V and 6 bases at J, leaving 10 bases unmatched. There are 17 residues in the CDR3.

A few counts support this clonotype. This chain joins TRBV20-1 and TRBJ2-1; no reliable D call. The CDR3 extends over 10 amino acids. Germline lookup yields CDR1 DFQATT and CDR2 SNEGSKA (reference sequence). Trimming removed 5 bases at V and 5 bases at J, with 4 bases between. The CDR3 loop reads CSAFNNEQFF. The CDR3 nucleotides read TGCAGTGCTTTTAACAATGAGCAGTTCTTC.

This clonotype appeared a few times. The chain uses TRBV27 and TRBJ2-7; 7 nucleotides agree with TRBD2. The V gene end was trimmed by 3 bases and the J gene end by 6 bases; junction bases not matched to a gene: 11. The CDR3 covers 15 residues. Germline V gives CDR1 MNHEY, CDR2 SMNVEV (reference sequence). The CDR3 spells CASSLRGGSDSEQYF. The DNA for the CDR3 is TGTGCCAGCAGTTTGCGCGGCGGGAGTGACTCCGAGCAGTACTTC.

This clonotype appeared a few times. The rearrangement links TRBV25-1 to TRBJ2-1; 10 bases fit TRBD2. CDR1 and CDR2 from the germline V gene are MGHDK and SYGVNS. The CDR3 is made up of 16 amino acids. V dropped 3 bases and J dropped 8; count of bases not matched to a gene: 10. The CDR3 nucleotides read TGTGCCAGCAGTGACGCGCGAGCGGGAGGGCTTGATGAGCAGTTCTTC. Its translation: CASSDARAGGLDEQFF.

V and J are TRBV12-3 or TRBV12-4 and TRBJ1-1; D gene uncertain. The CDR3 runs to 14 residues. The ends were cut back, 3 bases at V and 1 base at J, with 9 bases in the middle. The CDR3 loop is CASSFVPANTEAFF. As DNA, the CDR3 is TGTGCCAGCAGTTTCGTGCCAGCGAACACTGAAGCTTTCTTT.

This clonotype was observed a few times. The V call is TRBV9, the J call TRBJ1-3, with 8 bases lining up with TRBD1. The V segment lost 3 bases and the J segment 2 bases; nucleotides outside the gene matches: 7. The CDR3 covers 16 residues. Germline-derived CDR1 and CDR2 are SGDLS and YYNGEE. The CDR3 spells CASSEGDRLAGNTIYF. In DNA, the CDR3 is TGTGCCAGCAGCGAGGGGGACAGGCTGGCTGGAAACACCATATATTTT.

This clonotype was observed a few times. J is TRBJ2-3 and V is TRBV5-1, with D maybe TRBD2 (5 bases). The CDR3 sequence is 16 residues long. Trimming took 4 bases from V and 0 from J, leaving 15 bases between them. Per the germline V gene, CDR1 is SGHRS and CDR2 is YFSETQ. CDR3: CASSPKRWGSTDTQYF. In DNA, the CDR3 is TGCGCCAGCAGCCCTAAGCGGTGGGGAAGCACAGATACGCAGTATTTT.

V usage is TRBV5-1 and J usage is TRBJ2-3, with a possible D match to TRBD2 (6 bases). Trimming pared 0 bases from V and 2 bases from J, leaving 10 bases between. Germline CDR1 SGHRS, CDR2 YFSETQ. The CDR3 is made up of 15 amino acids. CDR3 nucleotides: TGCGCCAGCAGCTTGGGAGGGACTTTCACAGATACGCAGTATTTT. This translates into CASSLGGTFTDTQYF.

Note on this clonotype: Germline is not matched at one junction end, which may reflect a read error. The chain carries TRBV20-1 and TRBJ2-1, with 10 bases lining up with TRBD1. CDR3 size: 16 residues. Germline loops: CDR1 DFQATT, CDR2 SNEGSKA (reference sequence). The CDR3: CCARTPGGQGYNEQFF. The DNA for the CDR3 is TGCTGTGCTAGAACCCCAGGGGGACAGGGGTACAATGAGCAGTTCTTC.

The V and J genes are TRBV27 and TRBJ2-5; 11 nucleotides agree with TRBD2. V dropped 11 bases and J dropped 2; count of bases not matched to a gene: 19. The CDR3 has 18 residues. The V gene's germline CDR1 is MNHEY and CDR2 SMNVEV (reference sequence). CDR3 loop: CAGDRGSGGDRQQETQYF. CDR3 nucleotides: TGTGCCGGGGACCGCGGTAGCGGGGGGGACAGGCAGCAAGAGACCCAGTACTTC.

V and J are TRBV19 and TRBJ1-6, with a possible D match to TRBD1 (6 bases). Germline V gene lookup returns CDR1 LNHDA and CDR2 SQIVND (reference sequence). The CDR3 is made up of 13 amino acids. V lost 9 bases and J lost 5, with 11 bases in between. CDR3 sequence reads: CASRDTHNSPLHF. The CDR3 DNA reads TGTGCCAGCCGGGACACCCATAATTCACCCCTCCACTTT.

This clonotype came up a few times. This sequence joins TRBV5-1 and TRBJ2-2; TRBD1 might be the D (5 bases). Deletions cut 4 bases from V and 1 base from J, with 17 bases between. The CDR3 has 17 residues. Germline CDR1 is SGHRS and CDR2 is YFSETQ. CDR3 in amino acids: CASSALLSGLNTGELFF. The CDR3 DNA follows: TGCGCCAGCAGCGCGCTTCTGTCAGGGTTGAACACCGGGGAGCTGTTTTTT.

This clonotype has a handful of counts. The rearrangement joins TRBV7-2 to TRBJ1-5; D remains unclear. The CDR3 has 14 amino acids. Trimming left V 1 base short and J 3 bases short, with 7 bases between. Germline-derived CDR1 and CDR2 are SGHTA and FQGNSA. CDR3 in DNA: TGTGCCAGCAGCTTAGTACGGGCCAATCAGCCCCAGCATTTT. This translates into CASSLVRANQPQHF.

The CDR3 DNA reads TGTGCCAGCATCGAGAGGCTAGCGTCCTACGAGCAGTACTTC. As protein: CASIERLASYEQYF. The chain recombines TRBV6-2 or TRBV6-3 with TRBJ2-7, with D possibly being TRBD2 (6 bases). CDR3 length: 14 amino acids. Between the trimmed V and J ends, which lost 7 bases and 1 base, there was a span of 14 bases. CDR1 is MNHEY and CDR2 is SVGEGT in the germline V gene.

The rearrangement links TRBV12-3 or TRBV12-4 to TRBJ1-3; 7 bases align to TRBD1. V shed 6 bases and J 0 bases; nucleotides not matched to a gene: 5. This CDR3 is built from 15 residues. This CDR3 is CASSPNRGSGNTIYF. CDR3 DNA sequence: TGTGCCAGCAGCCCAAACAGGGGCTCTGGAAACACCATATATTTT.

The chain recombines TRBV18 with TRBJ1-2; D unresolved. From germline, CDR1 is KGHSH and CDR2 LQKENI. The V gene lost 3 bases and the J gene lost 7 bases, with 24 bases spanning the gap. The CDR3 length is 17 residues. CDR3 in amino acids: CASSPTVSDRPVGGYTF. In DNA, the CDR3 is TGTGCCAGCTCACCTACAGTCTCAGATCGCCCCGTCGGTGGCTACACCTTC.

This clonotype was observed a handful of times. CDR3 protein: CASSSTAGYSQPQHF. The CDR3 nucleotides read TGTGCCAGCAGCTCAACCGCAGGGTACAGTCAGCCCCAGCATTTT. The chain employs TRBV7-2 and TRBJ1-5; a weak D match, TRBD1 (5 bases). This CDR3 spans 15 amino acids. The germline V and J ends were trimmed by 4 bases and 6 bases, with 16 bases remaining between them. CDR1 and CDR2 from the germline V gene are SGHTA and FQGNSA. Variable domain in full (rest from reference TRBV7-2 and TRBJ1-5): GAGVSQSPSNKVTEKGKDVELRCDPISGHTALYWYRQSLGQGLEFLIYFQGNSAPDKSGLPSDRFSAERTGGSVSTLTIQRTQQEDSAVYLCASSSTAGYSQPQHFGDGTRLSIL.

This clonotype was observed once. The rearrangement uses TRBV6-1 and TRBJ1-1; D remains unclear. Per the germline V gene, CDR1 is MNHNS and CDR2 is SASEGT. The CDR3 runs 15 residues. The ends were cut back, 8 bases at V and 3 bases at J, with 19 bases in the middle. CDR3 in DNA: TGTGCCAGCGAAACGGCGGCTGGATTCCACACTGAAGCTTTCTTT. Translated: CASETAAGFHTEAFF.

This rearrangement joins TRBV15 to TRBJ2-3; 9 bases agree with TRBD1. CDR3 size: 15 residues. Germline assignment: CDR1 LNHNV and CDR2 YYDKDF (reference sequence). The ends lost 3 bases at V and 4 bases at J; junction bases unmatched: 5. DNA of the CDR3: TGTGCCACCAGCAGGGGACAGGGAGAGCCAGATACGCAGTATTTT. Residues: CATSRGQGEPDTQYF.

This clonotype was counted a single time. The chain joins TRBV11-2 to TRBJ2-1, with 10 bases matching TRBD1. The CDR3 extends over 13 amino acids. Germline assignment: CDR1 SGHAT and CDR2 FQNNGV. V shed 5 bases, J shed 9 bases, and the junction held 4 bases outside the gene matches. The CDR3 nucleotides are TGTGCCAGCAGCCAAGGGACAGGGGTTGAGCAGTTCTTC. Amino acids: CASSQGTGVEQFF.

This clonotype was detected ten times or more. The chain links TRBV11-2 to TRBJ1-1; the D is unclear. Per germline, CDR1 SGHAT and CDR2 FQNNGV. This CDR3 comprises 14 residues. The V and J ends lost 0 bases and 3 bases respectively, with 8 bases between them. Here the CDR3 reads CASSLEPTDTEAFF. CDR3 bases: TGTGCCAGCAGCTTAGAACCCACAGACACTGAAGCTTTCTTT.

In its sample, this clonotype was seen a few times. The J gene is TRBJ1-2, the V gene TRBV29-1; a possible D gene is TRBD1 (6 bases). CDR1 is SQVTM, CDR2 ANQGSEA, per germline. Trimming took off 4 bases at V and 8 bases at J, with 20 bases between the two ends. CDR3 length: 14 residues. The CDR3 spells CSVVQLGRGTGYTF. The CDR3 DNA reads as TGCAGCGTTGTCCAACTAGGCAGGGGAACGGGCTACACCTTC. Full variable domain (rest looked up from reference TRBV29-1 and TRBJ1-2): SAVISQKPSRDICQRGTSLTIQCQVDSQVTMMFWYRQQPGQSLTLIATANQGSEATYESGFVIDKFPISRPNLTFSTLTVSNMSPEDSSIYLCSVVQLGRGTGYTFGSGTRLTVV.

The V gene is TRBV10-3, the J gene TRBJ2-7, with unresolved D. The CDR3 extends over 14 amino acids. Per the germline V gene, CDR1 is ENHRY and CDR2 is SYGVKD. Trimming stripped 0 bases from V and 2 bases from J, with 8 bases between. The CDR3 here is CAISESYGAYEQYV. Written as DNA, the CDR3 is TGTGCCATCAGTGAGTCGTACGGAGCCTACGAGCAGTACGTC.